The 21 T cell receptor beta chains presented below share a single source sample, sequenced in a study of T-cell reconstitution after alpha-beta-depleted transplantation in children. Unique molecular identifiers were incorporated into the prepared TCRbeta library. TCRdb re-analysed the PCR reads in MiXCR, keeping a single row per CDR3 protein. The sample has under 300,000 distinct CDR3 sequences; approximately 10% are singletons. Sequences were derived from peripheral blood, sampled 180 days after TCRalphabeta/CD19-depleted stem cell transplant. The receptors originated from a male patient aged 2 to 10 who had a stem cell transplant for chronic granulomatous disease, so the T cells may come from the graft donor.

This clonotype was recorded at least ten times. The chain joins TRBV3-1 to TRBJ2-3; D perhaps matches TRBD2 (5 bases). The CDR3 has 15 residues. CDR1 LGHDT and CDR2 YNNKEL come from the germline V gene (reference sequence). V was shortened by 2 bases and J by 6 bases, with 15 bases between the two germline ends. In nucleotides, the CDR3 is TGTGCCAGCAGCCAAAGCCCCCCTGGACTGGATACGCAGTATTTT. As protein: CASSQSPPGLDTQYF.

This clonotype has a count of ten or more. This chain connects TRBV7-3 to TRBJ2-6; 8 bases match TRBD1. Germline lookup yields CDR1 SGHTA and CDR2 FQGTGA. This CDR3 has 19 residues. The V and J ends lost 2 bases and 0 bases, in that order; junction bases with no gene match: 9. The CDR3 here is CASSLSRTGGLSGANVLTF. CDR3 nucleotide sequence: TGTGCCAGCAGCTTATCAAGAACAGGGGGGCTCTCTGGGGCCAACGTCCTGACTTTC.

The table lists this clonotype with a few counts. The V and J genes are TRBV7-9 and TRBJ1-6; no reliable D call. V lost 5 bases to trimming and J lost 8 bases, with 10 bases between them. Germline V CDR1 and CDR2: SEHNR, FQNEAQ (reference sequence). The CDR3 totals 13 residues. CDR3 DNA sequence: TGTGCCAGCAGCAGAACACCAGATTCACCCCTCCACTTT. Residues: CASSRTPDSPLHF.

This sequence joins TRBV4-3 and TRBJ2-5; 12 bases align to TRBD1. This CDR3 spans 17 amino acids. Per the germline V gene, CDR1 is LGHNA and CDR2 is YSLEER. V lost 0 bases to trimming and J lost 7 bases; unmatched junction nucleotides: 9. CDR3 bases: TGCGCCAGCAGCCAAGATTGGGACAGGGGGCGGTCAGGGACCCAGTACTTC. Translation gives CASSQDWDRGRSGTQYF.

This clonotype came up a few times. The rearrangement links TRBV5-4 to TRBJ2-7, with TRBD1 identical over 9 bases. The V gene end was trimmed by 2 bases and the J gene end by 5 bases; junction bases not matched to a gene: 5. The CDR3 loop spans 14 amino acids. CDR1 is SGHNT and CDR2 is YYREEE in the germline V gene (reference sequence). The CDR3 spells CASSFRTGVNEQYF. CDR3 nucleotides: TGTGCCAGCAGCTTTAGGACAGGGGTCAACGAGCAGTACTTC.

At least ten counts were recorded for this clonotype. This rearrangement joins TRBV12-3 or TRBV12-4 to TRBJ2-2; 10 bases match TRBD1. J was trimmed by 5 bases and V by 1 base; bases with no gene match: 4. The CDR3 covers 16 residues. This CDR3 is CASSLGQGARTGELFF. DNA for the CDR3: TGTGCCAGCAGTTTAGGACAGGGGGCAAGGACCGGGGAGCTGTTTTTT.

Concerning this clonotype itself: A clone one base away is much larger, so this may be a read error. The rearrangement links TRBV11-2 to TRBJ2-1, with D possibly being TRBD1 (7 bases). Germline CDR1 is SGHAT and CDR2 is FQNNGV. The length of the CDR3 is 16 residues. Here the CDR3 DNA reads TGTGCCGGCAGCACCCAACAGGGGACTCCATACAATGAGCAGTTCTTC. It yields the protein CAGSTQQGTPYNEQFF.

This clonotype appeared many times. The chain carries TRBV29-1 and TRBJ1-1, with a weak D call TRBD1 (5 bases). CDR3 size: 14 residues. V lost 6 bases and J lost 1, with 15 bases in between. Germline CDR1 SQVTM, CDR2 ANQGSEA. The CDR3, as DNA: TGCAGCGTAGCCGTGGACACGCAGAACACTGAAGCTTTCTTT. Protein product: CSVAVDTQNTEAFF.

This clonotype was picked up many times. The chain employs TRBV5-1 and TRBJ2-5, with TRBD1 identical over 11 bases. V dropped 4 bases and J dropped 4; count of bases not matched to a gene: 0. Germline V lookup: CDR1 SGHRS, CDR2 YFSETQ. The CDR3 is made up of 13 amino acids. The CDR3 sequence is CASSGTGGETQYF. The CDR3 DNA reads TGCGCCAGCAGCGGGACAGGGGGAGAGACCCAGTACTTC.

This clonotype came up many times. The rearrangement links TRBV29-1 to TRBJ1-1; D is perhaps TRBD1 (5 bases). This CDR3 is 15 amino acids long. From germline, CDR1 is SQVTM and CDR2 ANQGSEA. Trimming removed 4 bases from V and 11 bases from J, with 26 bases in between. The CDR3 DNA reads as TGCAGCGTTGTCGCCCTTTTGGAGGGGTCGGGAGGGGCTTTCTTT. Its translation: CSVVALLEGSGGAFF.

This clonotype was found many times. This sequence joins TRBV24-1 and TRBJ2-1; D perhaps matches TRBD2 (5 bases). The CDR3 has 15 residues. V lost 3 bases to trimming and J lost 2 bases, with 10 bases between them. Per the germline V gene, CDR1 is KGHDR and CDR2 is SFDVKD. This CDR3 is CATSDAGRPYNEQFF. CDR3 in DNA: TGTGCCACCAGTGATGCGGGTCGACCCTACAATGAGCAGTTCTTC.

This clonotype was seen at least ten times. V is TRBV29-1 and J is TRBJ1-1; D is undetermined. Germline-derived CDR1 and CDR2 are SQVTM and ANQGSEA. The CDR3 sequence is 14 residues long. V was trimmed by 4 bases and J by 1 base, leaving 13 bases between them. The CDR3: CSVALPPANTEAFF. CDR3 coding DNA: TGCAGCGTTGCTCTGCCACCCGCGAACACTGAAGCTTTCTTT.

This clonotype occurred many times. The V call is TRBV29-1, the J call TRBJ2-5, with 13 bases matching TRBD2. Germline values: CDR1 SQVTM, CDR2 ANQGSEA. Losses at the gene ends were 4 bases for V and 5 bases for J; bases not matched to a gene: 7. The CDR3 has 15 residues. This CDR3 reads CSVGRTSGGGETQYF. In DNA, the CDR3 is TGCAGCGTTGGTAGGACTAGCGGGGGCGGGGAGACCCAGTACTTC.

This clonotype was observed many times. CDR3 in amino acids: CASSYSGPNYGYTF. The CDR3 nucleotides read TGTGCCAGCAGTTACTCGGGTCCTAACTATGGCTACACCTTC. The rearrangement joins TRBV6-5 to TRBJ1-2; D gene unclear. V lost 0 bases and J lost 0, with 5 bases in between. This CDR3 spans 14 amino acids. In germline, CDR1 is MNHEY, CDR2 SVGAGI.

The chain is built from TRBV13 and TRBJ2-7; 14 bases agree with TRBD2. The CDR3 has 15 amino acids. The germline V gene encodes CDR1 PRHDT and CDR2 FYEKMQ (reference sequence). The V segment lost 3 bases and the J segment 5 bases; nucleotides outside the gene matches: 3. The CDR3 loop is CASSLTSGRGNEQYF. The CDR3 DNA sequence: TGTGCCAGCAGCTTGACTAGCGGGAGGGGGAACGAGCAGTACTTC.

This clonotype was seen at least ten times. The gene calls are TRBV3-1 and TRBJ2-7, with D possibly being TRBD2 (5 bases). V gave up 10 bases and J gave up 5 bases, with 21 bases separating them. CDR1 is LGHDT and CDR2 is YNNKEL in the germline V gene (reference sequence). The CDR3 is 14 amino acids. Here the CDR3 DNA reads TGTGCCACCATAAAGCGGACCCTATTCAACGAGCAGTACTTC. Protein product: CATIKRTLFNEQYF.

There are many counts of this clonotype. This chain uses TRBV5-1 with TRBJ2-7, with D hard to call. This CDR3 contains 16 residues. The V gene lost 0 bases and the J gene lost 0 bases, with 13 bases spanning the gap. Germline values: CDR1 SGHRS, CDR2 YFSETQ. DNA for the CDR3: TGCGCCAGCAGCTTGGGAAGCCAGCTGAGCTCCTACGAGCAGTACTTC. This sequence encodes CASSLGSQLSSYEQYF.

In this sample, this clonotype turned up many times. This chain joins TRBV7-2 and TRBJ2-3, with D maybe TRBD2 (5 bases). Looked up from germline, CDR1 is SGHTA and CDR2 is FQGNSA. This CDR3 is 15 amino acids long. The V end was cut by 0 bases, the J end by 6 bases, with 13 bases between. Here the CDR3 reads CASSLATGSFDTQYF. DNA for the CDR3: TGTGCCAGCAGCTTAGCTACGGGGTCCTTCGATACGCAGTATTTT.

The genes are TRBV2 and TRBJ1-2, with 9 bases matching TRBD1. The trim removed 2 bases at V and 3 bases at J, leaving 4 bases unmatched. CDR3 length equals 15 residues. Germline loops: CDR1 SNHLY, CDR2 FYNNEI. The CDR3 DNA is TGTGCCAGCAGTGAAAGGGGACAGGGTTACTATGGCTACACCTTC. Residues: CASSERGQGYYGYTF.

This clonotype was picked up many times. The chain's CDR3 is CASMTLLQETQYF. CDR3 nucleotides: TGTGCCAGCATGACACTCCTTCAAGAGACCCAGTACTTC. The chain joins TRBV12-3 or TRBV12-4 to TRBJ2-5; D is undetermined. V was cut by 7 bases and J by 2 bases, with 11 bases left in between. This CDR3 comprises 13 residues.

This clonotype was detected ten times or more. The rearrangement links TRBV29-1 to TRBJ2-3; 9 bases line up with TRBD2. Trimming took 0 bases from V and 3 from J; bases not matched to a gene: 4. Germline lookup yields CDR1 SQVTM and CDR2 ANQGSEA. The CDR3 spans 15 residues. The CDR3 DNA follows: TGCAGCGTTGAAGATGGGCTAGCGGGAACAGATACGCAGTATTTT. Residues: CSVEDGLAGTDTQYF.